This TCR beta chain was identified in a study of siplizumab effects on memory and regulatory T cells. Notes on the study in general: With siplizumab, cumulative frequency of CD4+ memory-derived alloreactive sequences dropped significantly. Naive T cells, seemingly more diverse than memory cells, seemed major alloresponse contributors.

Trimming took 5 bases from V and 0 from J, leaving 21 bases between them. Germline loops: CDR1 SGHDT, CDR2 YYEEEE. This CDR3 spans 17 amino acids. TCRdb's copy holds only in-frame clones and misses some; the assay was immunoSEQ multiplex PCR. The data contain 75,000 to 100,000 clones, 85% to 95% of them seen just once; the ten biggest clones take up about 1.4%. As concerns this clone: Its antigen is not identified.

The chain is built from TRBV5-6 and TRBJ2-7; TRBD1 might be the D (6 bases). Sequencing was carried out using non-Treg CD4+ T cells sorted from blood. The TCR originated in a human donor in good health. CDR3 bases: TGTGCCAGCAGTCCACGGGGTTTTCGGGACAACTCCTACGAGCAGTACTTC. It is translated as CASSPRGFRDNSYEQYF.